This paragraph covers one T cell receptor (beta chain) sequence. Individuals drawn from about two dozen US areas were about 18 to 100 years old. In assigning cohorts, the study relied on participant-reported clinical history. Germline loops: CDR1 LGHDT, CDR2 YNNKEL (reference sequence). With 7 bases removed from V and 2 bases from J, the gap between germline ends came to 9 bases. The CDR3 contains 13 residues. The sample originates from a study of blood T cell repertoires in COVID-19. The overall study: Donors in the United States, Italy and Spain gave samples during acute or convalescent COVID-19.

In the original workflow: Using reference gene primer amplification, nucleated cell counts were estimated. Clones were sequenced by immunoSEQ multiplex PCR, and TCRdb holds only the in-frame ones, with some missing. Clonal size and the V and J genes are those of that table, whereas D and trimming came from the DNA. The top ten clones hold under 2.5% of a sample with roughly 280,000 clones, over 75% of them seen once. The rearrangement uses TRBV3-1 (or the pseudogene TRBV3-2) and TRBJ1-5, with D perhaps TRBD1 (5 bases). This clonotype was sampled from a young woman who had recovered from COVID-19. The sample comprised PBMCs or T cells enriched from blood (not recorded which). Here the CDR3 reads CASTQGGNQPQHF. The DNA for the CDR3 is TGTGCCAGCACCCAGGGAGGCAATCAGCCCCAGCATTTT.